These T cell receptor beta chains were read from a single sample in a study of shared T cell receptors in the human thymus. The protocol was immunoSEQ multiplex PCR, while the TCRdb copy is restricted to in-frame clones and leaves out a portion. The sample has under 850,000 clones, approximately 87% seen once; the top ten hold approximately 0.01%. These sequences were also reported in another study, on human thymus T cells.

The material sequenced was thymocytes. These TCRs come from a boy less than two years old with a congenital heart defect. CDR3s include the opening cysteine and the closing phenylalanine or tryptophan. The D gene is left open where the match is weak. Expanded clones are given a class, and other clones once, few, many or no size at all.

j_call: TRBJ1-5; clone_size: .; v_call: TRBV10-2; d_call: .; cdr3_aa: CASSDRGSNQPQHF; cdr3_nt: TGCGCCAGCAGTGACAGGGGTAGCAATCAGCCCCAGCATTTT
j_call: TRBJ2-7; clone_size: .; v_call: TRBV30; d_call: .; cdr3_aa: CAWSEGGGRGHYEQYF; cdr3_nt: TGTGCCTGGAGTGAGGGAGGAGGGAGGGGACACTACGAGCAGTACTTC
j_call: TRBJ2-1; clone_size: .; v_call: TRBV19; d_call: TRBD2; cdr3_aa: CASTSSGISYNEQFF; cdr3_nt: TGTGCCAGCACTTCTAGCGGGATCTCCTACAATGAGCAGTTCTTC
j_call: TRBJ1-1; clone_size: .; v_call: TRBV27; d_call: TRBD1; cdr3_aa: CASSLTYPTGTGEGTEAFF; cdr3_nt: TGTGCCAGCAGTTTAACCTACCCTACCGGGACAGGGGAAGGCACTGAAGCTTTCTTT
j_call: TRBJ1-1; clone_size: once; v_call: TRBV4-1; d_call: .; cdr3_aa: CASSQDKGPPFPIIAFF; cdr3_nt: TGCGCCAGCAGCCAAGATAAGGGGCCTCCCTTTCCCATCATAGCTTTCTTT
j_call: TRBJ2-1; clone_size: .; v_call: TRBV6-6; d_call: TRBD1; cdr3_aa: CASTGTGSAEQFF; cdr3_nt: TGTGCCAGCACCGGGACAGGGTCGGCTGAGCAGTTCTTC
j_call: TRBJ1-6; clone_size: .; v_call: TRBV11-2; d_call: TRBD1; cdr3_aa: CASSFSQGGSPLHF; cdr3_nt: TGTGCCAGCAGCTTCTCACAGGGGGGTTCACCCCTCCACTTT
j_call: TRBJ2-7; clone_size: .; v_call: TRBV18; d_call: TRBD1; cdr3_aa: CASSPEKRDRVSYEQYF; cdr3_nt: TGTGCCAGCTCACCAGAGAAGAGGGACAGGGTTTCTTACGAGCAGTACTTC
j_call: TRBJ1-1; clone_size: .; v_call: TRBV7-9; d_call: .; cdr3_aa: CASSLKLTNTEAFF; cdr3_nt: TGTGCCAGCAGCTTAAAGCTTACGAACACTGAAGCTTTCTTT
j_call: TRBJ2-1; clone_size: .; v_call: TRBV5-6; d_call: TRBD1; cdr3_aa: CASSCSGTGDNEQFF; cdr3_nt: TGTGCCAGCAGCTGCTCCGGGACAGGGGACAATGAGCAGTTCTTC
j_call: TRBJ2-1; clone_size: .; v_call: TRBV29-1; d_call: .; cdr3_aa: CSVLPGAPSSYNEQFF; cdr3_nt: TGCAGCGTTCTCCCAGGGGCCCCGAGCTCCTACAATGAGCAGTTCTTC
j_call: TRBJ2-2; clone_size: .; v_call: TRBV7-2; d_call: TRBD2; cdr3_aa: CASSLDRGESTGELFF; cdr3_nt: TGTGCCAGCAGCTTAGATCGGGGGGAGAGCACCGGGGAGCTGTTTTTT
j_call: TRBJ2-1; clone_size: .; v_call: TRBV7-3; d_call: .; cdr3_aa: CASSPPGLDHNEQFF; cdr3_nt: TGTGCCAGCAGCCCTCCAGGTCTTGACCACAATGAGCAGTTCTTC
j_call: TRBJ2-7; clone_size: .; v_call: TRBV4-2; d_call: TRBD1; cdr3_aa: CASSQGYPGQGFYEQYF; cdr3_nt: TGTGCCAGCAGCCAAGGGTACCCGGGACAGGGTTTCTACGAGCAGTACTTC
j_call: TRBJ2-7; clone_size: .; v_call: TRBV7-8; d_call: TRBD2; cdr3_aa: CASSSGLAGDPTRDEQYF; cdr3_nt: TGTGCCAGCAGCTCGGGACTAGCGGGAGACCCTACTCGGGACGAGCAGTACTTC
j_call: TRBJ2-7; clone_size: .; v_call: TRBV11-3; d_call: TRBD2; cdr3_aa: CASSLYSGSSEQYF; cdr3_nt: TGTGCCAGCAGCTTATATAGCGGGAGCTCGGAGCAGTACTTC
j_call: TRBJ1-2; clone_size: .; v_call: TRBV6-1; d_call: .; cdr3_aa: CASSVHGTDSGYGYTF; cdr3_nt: TGTGCCAGCAGTGTCCACGGAACGGACAGCGGCTATGGCTACACCTTC
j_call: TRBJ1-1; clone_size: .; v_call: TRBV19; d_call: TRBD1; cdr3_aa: CASSIGTRQGYTEAFF; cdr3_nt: TGTGCCAGTAGTATAGGGACGAGACAGGGATACACTGAAGCTTTCTTT
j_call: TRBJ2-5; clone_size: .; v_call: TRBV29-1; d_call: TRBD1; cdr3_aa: CSVLGQLQETQYF; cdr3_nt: TGCAGCGTATTGGGACAGCTGCAAGAGACCCAGTACTTC
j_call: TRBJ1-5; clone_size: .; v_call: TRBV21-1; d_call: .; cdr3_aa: CASGKETGRYSNQPQHF; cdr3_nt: TGTGCCAGCGGTAAGGAGACAGGGCGATATAGCAATCAGCCCCAGCATTTT
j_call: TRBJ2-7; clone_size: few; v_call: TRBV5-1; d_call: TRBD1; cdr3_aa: CASSLRQGKSDEQYF; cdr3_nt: TGCGCCAGCAGCCTAAGACAGGGGAAGAGCGACGAGCAGTACTTC
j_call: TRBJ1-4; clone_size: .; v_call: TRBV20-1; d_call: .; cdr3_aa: CSALNEKLFF; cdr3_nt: TGCAGTGCCTTAAATGAAAAACTGTTTTTT
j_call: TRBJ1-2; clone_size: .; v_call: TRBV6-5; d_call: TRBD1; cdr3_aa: CASSRRTGAYGYTF; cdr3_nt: TGTGCCAGCAGTCGAAGGACAGGGGCCTATGGCTACACCTTC
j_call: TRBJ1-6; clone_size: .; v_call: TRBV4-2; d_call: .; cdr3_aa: CASSPRTPVGPLHF; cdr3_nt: TGTGCCAGCAGCCCGAGGACACCCGTAGGACCCCTCCACTTT
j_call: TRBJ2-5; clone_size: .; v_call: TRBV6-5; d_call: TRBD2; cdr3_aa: CASSYLSGRASETQYF; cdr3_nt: TGTGCCAGCAGTTACTTGAGCGGGAGGGCCAGTGAGACCCAGTACTTC
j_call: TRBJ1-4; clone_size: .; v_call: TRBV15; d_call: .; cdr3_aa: CATKPQGRSEKLFF; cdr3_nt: TGTGCCACCAAGCCGCAAGGCCGGAGTGAAAAACTGTTTTTT
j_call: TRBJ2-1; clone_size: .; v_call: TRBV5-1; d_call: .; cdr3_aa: CASSLWAGKRDEQFF; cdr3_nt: TGCGCCAGCAGCTTGTGGGCAGGGAAGCGGGATGAGCAGTTCTTC
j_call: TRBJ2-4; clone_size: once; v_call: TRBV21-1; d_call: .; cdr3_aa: CASTLSSGRAIAKNIQYF; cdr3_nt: TGTGCCAGCACCCTGAGTAGCGGGAGGGCCATAGCCAAAAACATTCAGTACTTC